Below, one TCR beta chain is given with its context. The target antigen is unknown. The record originates from a study of a mutant IDH1 vaccine in newly diagnosed glioma. About the study: Visit V13 took place at week 47, and visit V12 happened at week 35.

Study observations and caveats: Across multiple MHC alleles, about 95% of patients had vaccine-induced responses.

Time point described: week 35, safety follow-up. The vaccine gave 300 ug of a 20-mer mutant IDH1 peptide subcutaneously per dose. The patients were given eight vaccinations, one each in weeks 1, 3, 5, 7, 11, 15, 19 and 23. The junction had 10 bases not matched to a gene; V was cut back by 2 bases and J by 3 bases. Looked up from germline, CDR1 is SGHTS and CDR2 is YDEGEE. CDR3 length equals 17 residues. Clones were read by immunoSEQ multiplex PCR, and TCRdb kept only the in-frame ones, dropping some. The data hold approximately 41,000 clones, with approximately 92% observed a single time. Sequences were derived from PBMCs, sampled from a glioma patient whose treatment included an IDH1 peptide vaccine. The chain uses TRBV5-8 and TRBJ2-2, with 7 bases matching TRBD2. The sequence derives from a man aged 40-50 years with glioma. This CDR3 is CASSLPTSVYDTGELFF. The CDR3 DNA reads as TGTGCCAGCAGCTTACCCACTAGCGTTTATGACACCGGGGAGCTGTTTTTT.